This T cell receptor (beta chain) was sequenced during a study of human T cells and chemical hapten exposure. TCRdb re-derived calls from the RACE reads in MiXCR, one entry per CDR3 protein. This table holds over 50,000 distinct CDR3 sequences, 9.5% to 10% found once. Germline lookup yields CDR1 SGHTA and CDR2 FQGNSA. V shed 10 bases and J 2 bases; nucleotides not matched to a gene: 7. The CDR3 runs 14 residues. Time point defined: pre-sensitization, week 0. Treatment meaning: therapeutic diphenylcyclopropenone sensitization with weekly scalp DPC. Unfractionated whole blood was the source from which total RNA was extracted.

The material sequenced was whole blood, taken in connection with sensitization to the hapten diphenylcyclopropenone (DPC). This sequence originates from a woman in her 30s with alopecia areata. Some clones in this sample may be carry-over from other donors' samples. This chain links TRBV7-2 with TRBJ2-1, with TRBD2 identical over 8 bases. This chain's CDR3 is CANKAGGPYNEQFF. The CDR3 nucleotides are TGTGCCAACAAGGCGGGGGGCCCCTACAATGAGCAGTTCTTC.